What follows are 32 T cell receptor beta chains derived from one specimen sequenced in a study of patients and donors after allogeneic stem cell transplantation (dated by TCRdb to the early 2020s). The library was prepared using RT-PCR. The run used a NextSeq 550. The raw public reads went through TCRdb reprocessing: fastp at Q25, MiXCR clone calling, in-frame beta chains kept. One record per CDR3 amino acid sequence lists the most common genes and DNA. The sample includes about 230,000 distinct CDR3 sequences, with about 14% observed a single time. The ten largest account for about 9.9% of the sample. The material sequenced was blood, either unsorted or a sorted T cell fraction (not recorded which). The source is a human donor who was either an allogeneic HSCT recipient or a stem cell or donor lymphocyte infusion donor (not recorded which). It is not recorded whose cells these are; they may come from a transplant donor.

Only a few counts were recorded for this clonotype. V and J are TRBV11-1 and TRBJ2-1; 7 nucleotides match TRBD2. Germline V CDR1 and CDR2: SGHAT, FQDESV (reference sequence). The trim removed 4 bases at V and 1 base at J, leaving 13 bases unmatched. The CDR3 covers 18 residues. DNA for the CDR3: TGTGCCAGCAGCTCCTACCTACAGAGCGGGACTTCCTACAATGAGCAGTTCTTC. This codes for CASSSYLQSGTSYNEQFF.

CDR3 amino acids: CASTQRTVVVGSNQPQHF. The CDR3 coding sequence is TGTGCCAGTACCCAACGGACGGTGGTAGTGGGCAGCAATCAGCCCCAGCATTTT. The gene calls are TRBV19 and TRBJ1-5; no clear D gene. V lost 7 bases and J lost 1, with 23 bases in between. Per the germline V gene, CDR1 is LNHDA and CDR2 is SQIVND (reference sequence). This CDR3 has 18 amino acids.

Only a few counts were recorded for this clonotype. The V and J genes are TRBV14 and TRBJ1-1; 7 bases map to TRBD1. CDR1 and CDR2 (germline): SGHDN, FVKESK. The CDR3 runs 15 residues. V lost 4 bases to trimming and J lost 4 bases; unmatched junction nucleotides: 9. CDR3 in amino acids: CASSREIGQVTEAFF. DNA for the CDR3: TGTGCCAGCAGCCGAGAGATTGGACAGGTCACTGAAGCTTTCTTT.

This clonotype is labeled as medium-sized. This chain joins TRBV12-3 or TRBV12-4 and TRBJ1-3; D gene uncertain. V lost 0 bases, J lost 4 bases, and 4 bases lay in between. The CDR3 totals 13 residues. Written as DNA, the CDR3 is TGTGCCAGCAGTTTAGCGGAAGGAAACACCATATATTTT. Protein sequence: CASSLAEGNTIYF.

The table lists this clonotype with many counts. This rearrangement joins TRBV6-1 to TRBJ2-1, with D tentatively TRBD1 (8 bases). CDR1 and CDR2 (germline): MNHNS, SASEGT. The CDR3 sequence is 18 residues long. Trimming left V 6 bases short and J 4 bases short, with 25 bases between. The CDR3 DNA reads TGTGCCAGCAGGAACCAGGACAGGGAGGGAGGTGGGTACAATGAGCAGTTCTTC. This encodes CASRNQDREGGGYNEQFF.

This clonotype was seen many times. CDR3 nucleotides: TGTGCCAGCAGCCAAGGCATAGGGATTAATCAGCCCCAGCATTTT. Translated: CASSQGIGINQPQHF. The gene calls are TRBV4-2 and TRBJ1-5; no clear D. The CDR3 consists of 15 residues. Trimming left V 1 base short and J 4 bases short, with 11 bases between. Germline V gene data show CDR1 as LGHNA and CDR2 as YNFKEQ.

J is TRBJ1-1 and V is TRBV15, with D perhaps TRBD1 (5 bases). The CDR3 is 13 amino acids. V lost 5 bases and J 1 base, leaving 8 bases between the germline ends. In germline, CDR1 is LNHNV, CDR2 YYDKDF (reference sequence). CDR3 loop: CATSVRGNTEAFF. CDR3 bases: TGTGCCACCAGCGTTAGGGGGAACACTGAAGCTTTCTTT. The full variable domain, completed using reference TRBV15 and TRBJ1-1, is DAMVIQNPRYQVTQFGKPVTLSCSQTLNHNVMYWYQQKSSQAPKLLFHYYDKDFNNEADTPDNFQSRRPNTSFCFLDIRSPGLGDTAMYLCATSVRGNTEAFFGQGTRLTVV.

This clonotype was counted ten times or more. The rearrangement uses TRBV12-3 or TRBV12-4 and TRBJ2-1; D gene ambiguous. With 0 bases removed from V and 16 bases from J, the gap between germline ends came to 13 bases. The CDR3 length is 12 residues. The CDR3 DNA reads TGTGCCAGCAGTTTAGCCCTCAGGAAGAGATTCTTC. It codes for CASSLALRKRFF.

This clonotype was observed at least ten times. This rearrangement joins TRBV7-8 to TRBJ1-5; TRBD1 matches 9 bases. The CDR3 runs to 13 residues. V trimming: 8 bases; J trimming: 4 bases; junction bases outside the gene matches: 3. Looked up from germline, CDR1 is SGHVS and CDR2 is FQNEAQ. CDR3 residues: CASRDRENQPQHF. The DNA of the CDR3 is TGTGCCAGCCGGGACAGGGAAAATCAGCCCCAGCATTTT.

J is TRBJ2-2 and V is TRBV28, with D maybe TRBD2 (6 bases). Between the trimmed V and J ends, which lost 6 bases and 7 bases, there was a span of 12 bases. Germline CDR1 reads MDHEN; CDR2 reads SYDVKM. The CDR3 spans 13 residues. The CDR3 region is CASRKGGIGELFF. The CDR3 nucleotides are TGTGCCAGCAGAAAGGGCGGGATCGGGGAGCTGTTTTTT.

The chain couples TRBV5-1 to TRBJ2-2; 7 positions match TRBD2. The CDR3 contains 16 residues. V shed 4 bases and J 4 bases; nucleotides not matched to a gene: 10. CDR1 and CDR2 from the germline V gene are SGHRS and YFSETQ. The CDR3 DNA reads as TGCGCCAGCAGCCGAGCCAGCGGCGGGGGCACCGGGGAGCTGTTTTTT. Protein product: CASSRASGGGTGELFF.

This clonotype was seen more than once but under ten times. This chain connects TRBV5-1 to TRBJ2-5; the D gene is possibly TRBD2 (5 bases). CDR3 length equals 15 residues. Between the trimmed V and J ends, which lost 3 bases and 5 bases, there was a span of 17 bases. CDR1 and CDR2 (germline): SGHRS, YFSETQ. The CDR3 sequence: CASSWFGSTGETQYF. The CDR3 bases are TGCGCCAGCAGCTGGTTTGGGAGCACGGGGGAGACCCAGTACTTC.

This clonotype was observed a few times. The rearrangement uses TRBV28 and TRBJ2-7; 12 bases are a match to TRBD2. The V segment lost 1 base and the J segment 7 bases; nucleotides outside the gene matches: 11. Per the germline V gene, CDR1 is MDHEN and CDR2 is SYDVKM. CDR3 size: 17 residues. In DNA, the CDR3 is TGTGCCAGCAGTTTATTGGGACTAGCGGGTCGGTCCAGGGAGCAGTACTTC. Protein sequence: CASSLLGLAGRSREQYF.

The CDR3 sequence is CASSPDRGLGGSEAFF. CDR3 nucleotide sequence: TGTGCCAGCAGTCCCGACAGGGGGCTTGGGGGTTCTGAAGCTTTCTTT. The chain carries TRBV12-3 or TRBV12-4 and TRBJ1-1; 10 nucleotides match TRBD1. J gave up 6 bases and V 5 bases, and 12 bases lay outside the gene matches. The CDR3 runs to 16 residues.

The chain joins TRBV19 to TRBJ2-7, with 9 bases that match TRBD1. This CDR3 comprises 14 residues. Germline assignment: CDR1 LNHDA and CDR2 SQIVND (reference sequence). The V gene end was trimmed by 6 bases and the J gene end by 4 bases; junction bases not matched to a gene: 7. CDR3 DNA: TGTGCCAGTAGGGTGCGGACAGGGGTGTACGAGCAGTACTTC. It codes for CASRVRTGVYEQYF.

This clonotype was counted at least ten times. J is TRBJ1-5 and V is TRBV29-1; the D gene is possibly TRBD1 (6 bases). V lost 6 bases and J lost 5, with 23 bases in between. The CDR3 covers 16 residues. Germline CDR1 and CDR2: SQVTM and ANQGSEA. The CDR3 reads CSVRTISAGADQPQHF. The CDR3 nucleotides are TGCAGCGTGAGGACAATAAGTGCGGGGGCAGATCAGCCCCAGCATTTT.

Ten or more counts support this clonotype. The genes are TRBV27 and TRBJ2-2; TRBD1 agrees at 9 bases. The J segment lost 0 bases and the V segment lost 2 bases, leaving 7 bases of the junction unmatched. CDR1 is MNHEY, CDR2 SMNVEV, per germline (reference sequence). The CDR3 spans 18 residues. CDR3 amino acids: CASSLRGTGLANTGELFF. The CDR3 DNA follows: TGTGCCAGCAGTTTACGCGGGACAGGGCTGGCGAACACCGGGGAGCTGTTTTTT.

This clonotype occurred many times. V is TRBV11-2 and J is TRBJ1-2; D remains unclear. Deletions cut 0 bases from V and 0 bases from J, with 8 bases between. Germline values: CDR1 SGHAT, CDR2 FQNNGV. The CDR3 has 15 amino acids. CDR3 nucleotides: TGTGCCAGCAGCTTAGACGCACAAGCTAACTATGGCTACACCTTC. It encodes CASSLDAQANYGYTF. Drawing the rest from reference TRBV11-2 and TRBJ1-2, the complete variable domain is EAGVAQSPRYKIIEKRQSVAFWCNPISGHATLYWYQQILGQGPKLLIQFQNNGVVDDSQLPKDRFSAERLKGVDSTLKIQPAKLEDSAVYLCASSLDAQANYGYTFGSGTRLTVV.

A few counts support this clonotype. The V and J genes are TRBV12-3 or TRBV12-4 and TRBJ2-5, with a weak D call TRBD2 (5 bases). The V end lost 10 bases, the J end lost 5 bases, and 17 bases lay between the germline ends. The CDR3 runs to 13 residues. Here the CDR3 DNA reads TGTGCCACCGGGGAGTATAGGCTGGAGACCCAGTACTTC. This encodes CATGEYRLETQYF.

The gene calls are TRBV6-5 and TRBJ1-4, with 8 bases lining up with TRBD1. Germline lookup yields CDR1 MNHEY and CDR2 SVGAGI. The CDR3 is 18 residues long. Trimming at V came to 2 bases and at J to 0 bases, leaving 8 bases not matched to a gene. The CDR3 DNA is TGTGCCAGCAGTTACCCCACAGGGGGACCCTCAACTAATGAAAAACTGTTTTTT. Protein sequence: CASSYPTGGPSTNEKLFF.

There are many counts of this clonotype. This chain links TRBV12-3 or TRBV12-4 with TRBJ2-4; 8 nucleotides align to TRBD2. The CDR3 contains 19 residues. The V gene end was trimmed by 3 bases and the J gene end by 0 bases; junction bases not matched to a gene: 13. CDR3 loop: CASSFRGVAGPLAKNIQYF. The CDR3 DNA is TGTGCCAGCAGTTTTCGAGGGGTAGCGGGACCTTTAGCCAAAAACATTCAGTACTTC.

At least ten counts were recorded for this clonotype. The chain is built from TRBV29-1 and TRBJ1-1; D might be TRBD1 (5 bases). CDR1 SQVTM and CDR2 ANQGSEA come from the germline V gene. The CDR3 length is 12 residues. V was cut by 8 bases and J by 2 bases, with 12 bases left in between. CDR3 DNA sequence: TGCAGCACCGGACATGCCAACACTGAAGCTTTCTTT. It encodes CSTGHANTEAFF.

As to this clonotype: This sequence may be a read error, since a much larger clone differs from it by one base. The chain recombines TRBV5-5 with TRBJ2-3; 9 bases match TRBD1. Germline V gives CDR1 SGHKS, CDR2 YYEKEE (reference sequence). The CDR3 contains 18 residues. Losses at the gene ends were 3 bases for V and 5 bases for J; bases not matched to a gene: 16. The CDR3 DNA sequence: TGTGCCAGCAGCTCAACGAGGCGGGACAGGGTTCGCATAGATACGCAGTATTTT. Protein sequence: CASSSTRRDRVRIDTQYF.

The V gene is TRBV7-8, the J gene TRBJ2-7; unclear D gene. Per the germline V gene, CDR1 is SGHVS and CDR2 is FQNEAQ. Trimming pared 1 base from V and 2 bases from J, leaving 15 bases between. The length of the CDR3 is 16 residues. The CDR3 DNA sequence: TGTGCCAGCAGCTTAGTTGGATCGACCGTCCCCTACGAGCAGTACTTC. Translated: CASSLVGSTVPYEQYF.

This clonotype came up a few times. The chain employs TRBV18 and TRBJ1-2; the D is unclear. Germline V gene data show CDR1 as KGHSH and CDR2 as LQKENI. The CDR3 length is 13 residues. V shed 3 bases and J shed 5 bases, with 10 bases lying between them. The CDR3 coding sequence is TGTGCCAGCTCACCCGGCAGCGAGTATGGCTACACCTTC. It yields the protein CASSPGSEYGYTF.

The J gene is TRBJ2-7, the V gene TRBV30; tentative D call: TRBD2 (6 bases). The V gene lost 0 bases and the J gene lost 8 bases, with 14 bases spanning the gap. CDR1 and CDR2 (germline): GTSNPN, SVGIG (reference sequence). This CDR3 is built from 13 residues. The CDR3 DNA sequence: TGTGCCTGGAGTGTACAAAGGGAGGCGAAGCAGTACTTC. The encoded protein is CAWSVQREAKQYF.

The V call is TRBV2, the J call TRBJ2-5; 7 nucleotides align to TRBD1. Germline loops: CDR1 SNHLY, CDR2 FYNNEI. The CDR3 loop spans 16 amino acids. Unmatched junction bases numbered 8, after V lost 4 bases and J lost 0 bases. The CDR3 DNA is TGTGCCAGCAGTGCTCCGGGACAGAGACACCAAGAGACCCAGTACTTC. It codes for CASSAPGQRHQETQYF.

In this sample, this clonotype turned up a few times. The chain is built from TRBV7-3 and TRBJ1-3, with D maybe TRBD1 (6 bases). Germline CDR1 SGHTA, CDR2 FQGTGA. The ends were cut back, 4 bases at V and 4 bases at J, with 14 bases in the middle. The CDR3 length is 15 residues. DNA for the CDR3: TGTGCCAGCAGCTCCCAGGGGACTGGCGGAAACACCATATATTTT. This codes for CASSSQGTGGNTIYF.

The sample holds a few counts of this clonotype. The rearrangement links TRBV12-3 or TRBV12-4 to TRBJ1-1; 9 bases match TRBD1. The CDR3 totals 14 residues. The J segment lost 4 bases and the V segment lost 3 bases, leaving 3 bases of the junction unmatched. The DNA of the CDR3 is TGTGCCAGCAGTTTTAAGACAGGGGGCACTGAAGCTTTCTTT. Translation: CASSFKTGGTEAFF.

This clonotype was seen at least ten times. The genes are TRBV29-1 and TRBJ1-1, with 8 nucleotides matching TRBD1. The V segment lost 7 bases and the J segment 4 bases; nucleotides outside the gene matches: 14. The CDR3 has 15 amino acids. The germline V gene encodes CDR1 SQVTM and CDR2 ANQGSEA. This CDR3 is CSGRQGIGPPTEAFF. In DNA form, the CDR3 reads TGCAGCGGTAGACAGGGGATCGGGCCCCCCACTGAAGCTTTCTTT.

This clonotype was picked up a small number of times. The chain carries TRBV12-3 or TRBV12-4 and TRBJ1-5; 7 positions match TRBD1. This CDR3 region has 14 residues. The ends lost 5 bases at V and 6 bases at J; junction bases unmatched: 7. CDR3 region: CASSTGTVVQPQHF. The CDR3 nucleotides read TGTGCCAGCAGTACTGGGACAGTTGTTCAGCCCCAGCATTTT.

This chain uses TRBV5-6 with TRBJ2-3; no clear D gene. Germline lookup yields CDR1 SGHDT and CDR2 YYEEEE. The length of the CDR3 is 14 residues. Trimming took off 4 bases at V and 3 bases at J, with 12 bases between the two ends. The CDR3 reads CASSQTILTDTQYF. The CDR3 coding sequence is TGTGCCAGCAGCCAGACGATCCTGACAGATACGCAGTATTTT.